Shown below are 20 T cell receptor beta chains from a single sample sequenced in a study of T cells in Graves' hyperthyroidism and ophthalmopathy. TCR beta CDR3 regions were amplified from RNA. During a first-round RT-PCR of the TCR CDR3, the HTBI primer set was used. TCRdb re-derived calls from the multiplex PCR reads in MiXCR, one entry per CDR3 protein. The sample lists hundreds of thousands of distinct CDR3 sequences, 46% occurring once. Source material: peripheral blood or thyroid tissue (not recorded which). The receptors shown here come from a woman aged 18-29 years with Graves' hyperthyroidism.

This clonotype appeared once. This chain connects TRBV29-1 to TRBJ2-1; D is perhaps TRBD1 (6 bases). Trimming took 0 bases from V and 0 from J, leaving 12 bases between them. The CDR3 sequence is 16 residues long. Germline V gives CDR1 SQVTM, CDR2 ANQGSEA. The CDR3 DNA is TGCAGCGTTGAAGATGGGAAGGACAGCTCCTACAATGAGCAGTTCTTC. Translation gives CSVEDGKDSSYNEQFF.

This rearrangement joins TRBV9 to TRBJ2-6, with no clear D. Trimming shortened V by 0 bases and J by 0 bases, and 10 bases separated the two germline ends. CDR1 and CDR2 from the germline V gene are SGDLS and YYNGEE. This CDR3 has 17 amino acids. For the CDR3, the DNA is TGTGCCAGCAGCGTAGAGGCAGGCCTCTCTGGGGCCAACGTCCTGACTTTC. Its translation is CASSVEAGLSGANVLTF.

This clonotype has only a few counts. The V gene is TRBV7-2, the J gene TRBJ2-7; the D gene is possibly TRBD1 (5 bases). V shed 4 bases and J shed 3 bases, with 16 bases lying between them. Germline assignment: CDR1 SGHTA and CDR2 FQGNSA. CDR3 size: 15 residues. The CDR3: CASSSEAGRFYEQYF. In DNA, the CDR3 is TGTGCCAGCAGCTCAGAGGCAGGGCGATTCTACGAGCAGTACTTC.

The chain carries TRBV5-1 and TRBJ2-5; D not resolved. Looked up from germline, CDR1 is SGHRS and CDR2 is YFSETQ. V was cut by 1 base and J by 6 bases, with 10 bases left in between. This CDR3 has 13 amino acids. CDR3 nucleotides: TGCGCCAGCAGCTTGTTTGAATCTAAGACCCAGTACTTC. It encodes CASSLFESKTQYF.

Regarding this clonotype: The junction differs from germline at one of its ends, possibly a read error. V usage is TRBV11-1 and J usage is TRBJ1-2; D not resolved. The CDR3 covers 14 residues. Per germline, CDR1 SGHAT and CDR2 FQDESV (reference sequence). The CDR3 DNA follows: TGCGCCAGCAAACCAGATGCCGGGGTCGCTGGCTACACCTTC. This gives the protein CASKPDAGVAGYTF.

This clonotype came up many times. The chain recombines TRBV15 with TRBJ1-5; perhaps TRBD1 as D (5 bases). Trimming removed 1 base at V and 0 bases at J, with 10 bases between. This CDR3 region has 16 residues. The V gene's germline CDR1 is LNHNV and CDR2 YYDKDF (reference sequence). This CDR3 is CATSRGDSNSNQPQHF. The CDR3 nucleotides read TGTGCCACCAGCAGAGGAGACAGCAATAGCAATCAGCCCCAGCATTTT.

This clonotype has a handful of counts. The rearrangement joins TRBV19 to TRBJ1-2; D unclear. The CDR3 extends over 10 amino acids. Germline lookup yields CDR1 LNHDA and CDR2 SQIVND (reference sequence). The V gene lost 8 bases and the J gene lost 4 bases, with 5 bases spanning the gap. DNA for the CDR3: TGTGCCAGTGTCGGCTATGGCTACACCTTC. Its translation: CASVGYGYTF.

This clonotype was seen at least ten times. V and J are TRBV10-3 and TRBJ1-1; D is uncertain. With 2 bases removed from V and 6 bases from J, the gap between germline ends came to 10 bases. In germline, CDR1 is ENHRY, CDR2 SYGVKD. CDR3 length equals 13 residues. CDR3 sequence reads: CAISERETPEAFF. The CDR3 DNA sequence: TGTGCCATCAGTGAGAGGGAAACGCCTGAAGCTTTCTTT.

This clonotype was recorded many times. The V call is TRBV2, the J call TRBJ1-1; tentative D call: TRBD1 (5 bases). The length of the CDR3 is 11 residues. V lost 9 bases and J 4 bases, leaving 9 bases between the germline ends. Germline CDR1 SNHLY, CDR2 FYNNEI. The CDR3 DNA sequence: TGTGCCAGTGATGGGGGCACTGAAGCTTTCTTT. Encoded protein: CASDGGTEAFF.

In this sample, this clonotype turned up many times. The chain recombines TRBV2 with TRBJ1-2; D is perhaps TRBD1 (5 bases). The germline CDR1 and CDR2 sequences are SNHLY and FYNNEI. The CDR3 runs 11 residues. With 2 bases removed from V and 8 bases from J, the gap between germline ends came to 6 bases. CDR3 nucleotide sequence: TGTGCCAGCAGTGAATACAGGGGCTACACCTTC. Amino acid sequence: CASSEYRGYTF.

This clonotype was seen many times. This rearrangement joins TRBV19 to TRBJ2-7, with a weak D call TRBD1 (6 bases). Deletions cut 3 bases from V and 3 bases from J, with 9 bases between. The CDR3 loop spans 13 amino acids. Germline CDR1 is LNHDA and CDR2 is SQIVND (reference sequence). CDR3 region: CASSIARGYEQYF. As DNA, the CDR3 is TGTGCCAGTAGTATTGCCAGGGGCTACGAGCAGTACTTC.

J is TRBJ1-6 and V is TRBV20-1; D perhaps matches TRBD1 (5 bases). The CDR3 totals 11 residues. V lost 3 bases, J lost 10 bases, and 7 bases lay in between. CDR1 DFQATT and CDR2 SNEGSKA come from the germline V gene (reference sequence). The CDR3 here is CSARGGSPLHF. The CDR3 DNA is TGCAGTGCTAGGGGGGGGTCACCCCTCCACTTT.

This clonotype was seen ten or more times. The chain couples TRBV29-1 to TRBJ2-7, with 7 bases identical to TRBD2. Losses at the gene ends were 4 bases for V and 3 bases for J; bases not matched to a gene: 6. CDR1 is SQVTM and CDR2 is ANQGSEA in the germline V gene. The CDR3 runs 13 residues. This CDR3 is CSVGGGEIYEQYF. The CDR3 DNA reads as TGCAGCGTTGGGGGAGGGGAAATCTACGAGCAGTACTTC.

This clonotype was seen ten or more times. The V call is TRBV24-1, the J call TRBJ1-1; tentatively, D is TRBD1 (5 bases). The germline V gene encodes CDR1 KGHDR and CDR2 SFDVKD. Trimming stripped 10 bases from V and 1 base from J, with 15 bases between. This CDR3 region has 14 residues. CDR3 region: CATQAGQGNTEAFF. CDR3 DNA sequence: TGTGCCACGCAAGCAGGTCAGGGGAACACTGAAGCTTTCTTT.

A note on this clonotype: A read error may be the cause here, since a much bigger clone is one base away. CDR3 in DNA: TGTGCCAGCCACGGCACCTCCGAGCGGTACTTC. The encoded protein is CASHGTSERYF. V is TRBV2 and J is TRBJ2-7; D gene uncertain. Germline CDR1 and CDR2: SNHLY and FYNNEI. This CDR3 is built from 11 residues.

The V call is TRBV24-1, the J call TRBJ1-2; 10 bases match TRBD1. The CDR3 loop spans 16 amino acids. The V gene's germline CDR1 is KGHDR and CDR2 SFDVKD. The V gene end was trimmed by 5 bases and the J gene end by 3 bases; junction bases not matched to a gene: 8. CDR3 loop: CATSADRGQGYYGYTF. DNA for the CDR3: TGTGCCACCAGTGCCGACCGGGGACAGGGGTACTATGGCTACACCTTC.

The chain is built from TRBV20-1 and TRBJ2-7; D may be TRBD2 (6 bases). CDR1 and CDR2 from the germline V gene are DFQATT and SNEGSKA (reference sequence). With 5 bases removed from V and 0 bases from J, the gap between germline ends came to 17 bases. This CDR3 has 15 amino acids. DNA for the CDR3: TGCAGTGCTCCACGGCCGGGAGACTACTCCTACGAGCAGTACTTC. Its translation: CSAPRPGDYSYEQYF.

This clonotype was counted between two and nine times. The V call is TRBV11-2, the J call TRBJ1-5; TRBD1 might be the D (6 bases). Trimming removed 3 bases at V and 1 base at J, with 10 bases between. Germline values: CDR1 SGHAT, CDR2 FQNNGV. There are 15 residues in the CDR3. The CDR3 nucleotides read TGTGCCAGCAGCTTCACAGGGAGAAGCAATCAGCCCCAGCATTTT. Its protein is CASSFTGRSNQPQHF.

The chain has TRBV7-9 and TRBJ1-6, with TRBD1 as a possible D gene (6 bases). This CDR3 spans 15 amino acids. Between the trimmed V and J ends, which lost 5 bases and 11 bases, there was a span of 19 bases. The germline V gene has CDR1 SEHNR and CDR2 FQNEAQ (reference sequence). The CDR3 protein is CASSQQGYSYPPLHF. The CDR3 DNA follows: TGTGCCAGCAGCCAGCAGGGGTATAGCTATCCACCCCTCCACTTT. Full variable domain (outside the CDR3, taken from reference TRBV7-9 and TRBJ1-6): DTGVSQNPRHKITKRGQNVTFRCDPISEHNRLYWYRQTLGQGPEFLTYFQNEAQLEKSRLLSDRFSAERPKGSFSTLEIQRTEQGDSAMYLCASSQQGYSYPPLHFGNGTRLTVT.

V gene TRBV2 combines with J gene TRBJ1-2; D ambiguous. Trimming stripped 6 bases from V and 1 base from J, with 9 bases between. There are 13 residues in the CDR3. Germline V CDR1 and CDR2: SNHLY, FYNNEI. CDR3: CASSAEYNYGYTF. CDR3 in DNA: TGTGCCAGCAGCGCGGAATATAACTATGGCTACACCTTC. Based on the CDR3 plus reference TRBV2 and TRBJ1-2, the full variable domain is EPEVTQTPSHQVTQMGQEVILRCVPISNHLYFYWYRQILGQKVEFLVSFYNNEISEKSEIFDDQFSVERPDGSNFTLKIRSTKLEDSAMYFCASSAEYNYGYTFGSGTRLTVV.